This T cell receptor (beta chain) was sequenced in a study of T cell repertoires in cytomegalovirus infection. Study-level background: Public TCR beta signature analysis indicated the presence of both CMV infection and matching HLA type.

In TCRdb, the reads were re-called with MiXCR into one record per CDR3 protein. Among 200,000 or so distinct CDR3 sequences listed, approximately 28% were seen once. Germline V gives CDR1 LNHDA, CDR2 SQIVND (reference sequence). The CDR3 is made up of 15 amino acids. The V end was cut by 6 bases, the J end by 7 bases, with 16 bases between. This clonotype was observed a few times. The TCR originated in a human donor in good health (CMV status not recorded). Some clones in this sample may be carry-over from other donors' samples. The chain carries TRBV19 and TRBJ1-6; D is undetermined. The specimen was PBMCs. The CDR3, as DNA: TGTGCCAGTAGACCCCCGACGGGAACAAATTCACCCCTCCACTTT. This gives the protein CASRPPTGTNSPLHF.